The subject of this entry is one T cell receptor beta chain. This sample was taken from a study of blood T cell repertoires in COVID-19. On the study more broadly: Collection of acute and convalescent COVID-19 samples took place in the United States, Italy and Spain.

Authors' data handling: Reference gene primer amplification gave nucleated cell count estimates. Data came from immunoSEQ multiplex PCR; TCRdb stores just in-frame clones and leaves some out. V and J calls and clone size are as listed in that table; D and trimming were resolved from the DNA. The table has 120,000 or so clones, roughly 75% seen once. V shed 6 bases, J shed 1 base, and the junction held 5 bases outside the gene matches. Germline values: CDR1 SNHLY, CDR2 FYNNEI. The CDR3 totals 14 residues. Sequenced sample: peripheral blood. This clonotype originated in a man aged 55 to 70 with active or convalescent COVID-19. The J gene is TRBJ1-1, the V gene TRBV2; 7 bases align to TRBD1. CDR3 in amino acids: CASSATGANTEAFF. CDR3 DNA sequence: TGTGCCAGCAGCGCAACAGGGGCGAACACTGAAGCTTTCTTT.